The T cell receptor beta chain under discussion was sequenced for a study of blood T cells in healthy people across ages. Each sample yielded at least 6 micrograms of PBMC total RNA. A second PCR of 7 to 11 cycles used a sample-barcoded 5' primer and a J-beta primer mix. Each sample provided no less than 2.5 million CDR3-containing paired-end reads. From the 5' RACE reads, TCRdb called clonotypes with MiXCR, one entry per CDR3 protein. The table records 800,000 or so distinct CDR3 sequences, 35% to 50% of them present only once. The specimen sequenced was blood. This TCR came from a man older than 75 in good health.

The CDR3 protein is CASSPRTGADTQYF. Here the CDR3 DNA reads TGTGCCAGCAGCCCACGGACAGGGGCAGATACGCAGTATTTT. The rearrangement links TRBV9 to TRBJ2-3, with 9 bases that match TRBD1. Germline CDR1 SGDLS, CDR2 YYNGEE. This CDR3 region has 14 residues. Losses at the gene ends were 4 bases for V and 4 bases for J; bases not matched to a gene: 4. The full variable domain, with the rest looked up from reference TRBV9 and TRBJ2-3, is DSGVTQTPKHLITATGQRVTLRCSPRSGDLSVYWYQQSLDQGLQFLIQYYNGEERAKGNILERFSAQQFPDLHSELNLSSLELGDSALYFCASSPRTGADTQYFGPGTRLTVL.